This TCR beta chain was sequenced during a study of tumor and adjacent non-tumor tissue in lung cancer. This sample's RNA came from whole unsorted tissue. On this clonotype: At one end, the junction sequence differs from germline, possibly due to a read error.

TCRbeta libraries were built with three rounds of nested PCR, modified from ARM-PCR. TCRdb re-called the multiplex PCR reads through MiXCR, storing one row per CDR3 protein. The data hold about 75,000 distinct CDR3 sequences, with roughly 80% observed a single time. This CDR3 has 20 residues. Germline loops: CDR1 MNHNS, CDR2 SASEGT. This sequence joins TRBV6-1 and TRBJ2-7; 7 nucleotides agree with TRBD2. The receptor was derived from a woman between 50 and 59 years old with non-small cell lung cancer. Sequenced: lung tumor tissue. For the CDR3, the DNA is TGTGCCAGCAGTGAATTACTGGAGGGGCGGGAGATCCTCCCCTCCTACCAGCAGTACTTC. It codes for CASSELLEGREILPSYQQYF.